Following are 22 T cell receptor beta chains from one sample sequenced in a study of blood T cell repertoires in COVID-19 (TCRdb year 2020). Receptors were amplified or captured by the immunoSEQ multiplex PCR assay. TCRdb provides this immuneACCESS table in a form limited to in-frame rearrangements. Some clones are lacking; in checked studies, under half of them reflect an unresolved V gene, and why the rest are absent is not known. The sample profile shows 200,000 to 250,000 clones; approximately 84% of them were found once. Under 14% of the sample is in the top ten clones. Sample: peripheral blood. Receptors were obtained from a man aged 45-65 years with COVID-19, enrolled during active disease.

This clone was detected once. The chain joins TRBV5-1 to TRBJ2-2, with TRBD1 matching over 8 bases. There are 14 residues in the CDR3. Trimming took 4 bases from V and 3 from J; bases not matched to a gene: 2. Germline CDR1 reads SGHRS; CDR2 reads YFSETQ. CDR3 bases: TGCGCCAGCAGCAGGGGACAGGACACCGGGGAGCTGTTTTTT. Translation gives CASSRGQDTGELFF.

The chain uses TRBV19 and TRBJ1-5; 8 bases are shared with TRBD1. Germline trimming cut 3 bases from V and 4 bases from J; bases unmatched to any gene: 5. The CDR3 extends over 15 amino acids. Germline CDR1 and CDR2: LNHDA and SQIVND (reference sequence). For the CDR3, the DNA is TGTGCCAGTAGTATCCACGGACAGGGAAATCAGCCCCAGCATTTT. Its translation: CASSIHGQGNQPQHF.

This chain connects TRBV27 to TRBJ1-1, with D maybe TRBD1 (6 bases). In germline, CDR1 is MNHEY, CDR2 SMNVEV (reference sequence). V was pared by 5 bases and J by 7 bases, with 32 bases between. This CDR3 comprises 19 residues. CDR3 DNA: TGTGCCAGCAGTCCCACGACATTGGGCGAACAGGGAAGATTTGGTGAAGCTTTCTTT. Translating gives CASSPTTLGEQGRFGEAFF.

This rearrangement joins TRBV19 to TRBJ2-1, with 7 bases that match TRBD1. This CDR3 has 16 residues. Germline loops: CDR1 LNHDA, CDR2 SQIVND (reference sequence). Trimming took 5 bases from V and 6 from J; bases not matched to a gene: 13. CDR3 loop: CASSEHRGRGRNEQFF. In nucleotides, the CDR3 is TGTGCCAGTAGTGAACACAGGGGTCGTGGGCGCAATGAGCAGTTCTTC.

This chain links TRBV9 with TRBJ2-2; 13 nucleotides match TRBD2. V lost 4 bases, J lost 1 base, and 4 bases stayed unmatched. Germline V gives CDR1 SGDLS, CDR2 YYNGEE. The CDR3 consists of 17 residues. The CDR3 here is CASSPRTSGRNTGELFF. The CDR3 nucleotides read TGTGCCAGCAGCCCCCGGACTAGCGGGAGGAACACCGGGGAGCTGTTTTTT.

The chain carries TRBV6-5 and TRBJ2-5, with 8 bases matching TRBD2. The germline V gene has CDR1 MNHEY and CDR2 SVGAGI. V lost 6 bases and J lost 9; bases outside the gene matches: 9. The CDR3 consists of 13 residues. The CDR3 loop reads CASRPAAGAAQYF. The CDR3 nucleotides read TGTGCCAGCAGGCCCGCAGCGGGAGCGGCCCAGTACTTC.

The chain is built from TRBV2 and TRBJ1-5; TRBD1 matches at 7 bases. The CDR3 consists of 15 residues. The V segment lost 7 bases and the J segment 6 bases; nucleotides outside the gene matches: 12. Per germline, CDR1 SNHLY and CDR2 FYNNEI. CDR3 nucleotide sequence: TGTGCCAGCACCCTAGGAGAGGGGGCGATTCAGCCCCAGCATTTT. This gives the protein CASTLGEGAIQPQHF.

The rearrangement links TRBV18 to TRBJ2-7; TRBD1 aligns across 9 bases. Trimming at V came to 4 bases and at J to 3 bases, leaving 13 bases not matched to a gene. CDR3 size: 17 residues. Germline assignment: CDR1 KGHSH and CDR2 LQKENI. CDR3 region: CASSRSMGTGTHYEQYF. The CDR3 DNA reads as TGTGCCAGCTCACGGTCGATGGGGACAGGGACCCACTACGAGCAGTACTTC.

CDR3 loop: CASSQRDGDTGELFF. CDR3 in DNA: TGTGCCAGCAGCCAGCGGGACGGTGACACCGGGGAGCTGTTTTTT. The chain couples TRBV5-4 to TRBJ2-2, with 7 positions matching TRBD2. This CDR3 is 15 amino acids long. The V and J ends lost 4 bases and 3 bases, in that order; junction bases with no gene match: 6. Germline V lookup: CDR1 SGHNT, CDR2 YYREEE (reference sequence).

V and J are TRBV6-5 and TRBJ2-6; TRBD1 matches at 7 bases. V trimming: 0 bases; J trimming: 4 bases; junction bases outside the gene matches: 3. This CDR3 region has 16 residues. In germline, CDR1 is MNHEY, CDR2 SVGAGI. The DNA for the CDR3 is TGTGCCAGCAGTTACTCAGGGGGCGTCGGGGCCAACGTCCTGACTTTC. This gives the protein CASSYSGGVGANVLTF.

The rearrangement uses TRBV5-1 and TRBJ2-7, with 8 bases matching TRBD2. The CDR3 length is 15 residues. From germline, CDR1 is SGHRS and CDR2 YFSETQ. Germline trimming cut 0 bases from V and 4 bases from J; bases unmatched to any gene: 6. In nucleotides, the CDR3 is TGCGCCAGCAGCTTGGTTGCGGGGGGACCTTACGAGCAGTACTTC. Translation gives CASSLVAGGPYEQYF.

V is TRBV18 and J is TRBJ2-7, with TRBD2 as a possible D gene (6 bases). The CDR3 runs 12 residues. Per germline, CDR1 KGHSH and CDR2 LQKENI. The V and J ends lost 4 bases and 11 bases respectively, with 15 bases between them. The CDR3 DNA is TGTGCCAGCTCACTTCCTGGGACTCCAAAGTACTTC. Its translation is CASSLPGTPKYF.

The chain is built from TRBV2 and TRBJ1-6; 9 bases are a match to TRBD1. CDR3 length equals 16 residues. The germline V gene encodes CDR1 SNHLY and CDR2 FYNNEI. Germline trimming cut 6 bases from V and 8 bases from J; bases unmatched to any gene: 11. In nucleotides, the CDR3 is TGTGCCAGCAGCCCCGGGACAGGGAGCTTGTATTCACCCCTCCACTTT. Translation gives CASSPGTGSLYSPLHF.

The rearrangement uses TRBV7-9 and TRBJ1-6, with TRBD1 identical over 7 bases. V lost 3 bases to trimming and J lost 6 bases; unmatched junction nucleotides: 8. The CDR3 loop spans 16 amino acids. Germline V gene sequence: CDR1 SEHNR, CDR2 FQNEAQ (reference sequence). CDR3 residues: CASSLPPTGVNSPLHF. For the CDR3, the DNA is TGTGCCAGCAGCTTGCCCCCAACAGGGGTTAATTCACCCCTCCACTTT.

The chain employs TRBV6-5 and TRBJ2-2; D gene unclear. Trimming took 3 bases from V and 5 from J, leaving 10 bases between them. The germline V gene has CDR1 MNHEY and CDR2 SVGAGI. There are 14 residues in the CDR3. The CDR3 coding sequence is TGTGCCAGCAGTTATTGGCAGAAAACCGGGGAGCTGTTTTTT. It is translated as CASSYWQKTGELFF.

The chain has TRBV7-2 and TRBJ1-6; 7 bases map to TRBD1. This CDR3 contains 15 residues. Germline V CDR1 and CDR2: SGHTA, FQGNSA. The V segment lost 2 bases and the J segment 7 bases; nucleotides outside the gene matches: 5. CDR3: CASSLTGELNSPLHF. The CDR3 bases are TGTGCCAGCAGCTTAACAGGGGAATTGAATTCACCCCTCCACTTT. The whole variable domain, filled in from reference TRBV7-2 and TRBJ1-6, reads GAGVSQSPSNKVTEKGKDVELRCDPISGHTALYWYRQSLGQGLEFLIYFQGNSAPDKSGLPSDRFSAERTGGSVSTLTIQRTQQEDSAVYLCASSLTGELNSPLHFGNGTRLTVT.

The chain carries TRBV3-1 (or the pseudogene TRBV3-2) and TRBJ2-1, with D possibly TRBD1 on 7 matching bases. The CDR3 covers 15 residues. V was pared by 5 bases and J by 8 bases, with 19 bases between. Germline V gives CDR1 LGHDT, CDR2 YNNKEL (reference sequence). The CDR3 DNA reads TGTGCCAGCAGCGTGGAGGGGGCTGCTCTAGATGAGCAGTTCTTC. Its translation is CASSVEGAALDEQFF.

The CDR3: CASSHVGTEDSPLHF. As DNA, the CDR3 is TGTGCCAGCAGCCATGTCGGGACAGAGGATTCACCCCTCCACTTT. The chain links TRBV4-2 to TRBJ1-6, with 7 bases identical to TRBD1. CDR1 LGHNA and CDR2 YNFKEQ come from the germline V gene. V shed 3 bases, J shed 8 bases, and the junction held 7 bases outside the gene matches. There are 15 residues in the CDR3.

The rearrangement uses TRBV12-3 or TRBV12-4 and TRBJ1-2, with TRBD1 identical over 7 bases. The CDR3 runs to 12 residues. Trimming removed 7 bases from V and 3 bases from J; junction bases left unmatched: 2. CDR3 residues: CASKGTDYGYTF. CDR3 nucleotides: TGTGCCAGCAAAGGGACAGACTATGGCTACACCTTC.

The chain links TRBV10-3 to TRBJ2-1; TRBD1 agrees at 10 bases. The CDR3 contains 12 residues. Germline lookup yields CDR1 ENHRY and CDR2 SYGVKD. V shed 8 bases and J 5 bases; nucleotides not matched to a gene: 0. The CDR3 here is CAIGQGDNEQFF. CDR3 DNA sequence: TGTGCCATCGGACAGGGGGACAATGAGCAGTTCTTC.

V and J are TRBV24-1 and TRBJ2-7; TRBD1 matches at 7 bases. The CDR3 is 12 amino acids. The V gene's germline CDR1 is KGHDR and CDR2 SFDVKD. With V trimmed by 9 bases and J by 4 bases, 5 bases remained unmatched. This CDR3 is CATSGTAYEQYF. DNA of the CDR3: TGTGCCACCTCCGGGACAGCGTACGAGCAGTACTTC.

As regards this clone: One junction end disagrees with the germline gene, perhaps due to a read error. The rearrangement links TRBV10-2 to TRBJ1-6; 7 bases fit TRBD1. CDR1 WSHSY and CDR2 SAAADI come from the germline V gene. The CDR3 runs to 15 residues. The CDR3 nucleotides read TGCGCCAGCAGTGAGTTAGACAGGGAGGATTCTCCCCTCCACTTT. Residues: CASSELDREDSPLHF.